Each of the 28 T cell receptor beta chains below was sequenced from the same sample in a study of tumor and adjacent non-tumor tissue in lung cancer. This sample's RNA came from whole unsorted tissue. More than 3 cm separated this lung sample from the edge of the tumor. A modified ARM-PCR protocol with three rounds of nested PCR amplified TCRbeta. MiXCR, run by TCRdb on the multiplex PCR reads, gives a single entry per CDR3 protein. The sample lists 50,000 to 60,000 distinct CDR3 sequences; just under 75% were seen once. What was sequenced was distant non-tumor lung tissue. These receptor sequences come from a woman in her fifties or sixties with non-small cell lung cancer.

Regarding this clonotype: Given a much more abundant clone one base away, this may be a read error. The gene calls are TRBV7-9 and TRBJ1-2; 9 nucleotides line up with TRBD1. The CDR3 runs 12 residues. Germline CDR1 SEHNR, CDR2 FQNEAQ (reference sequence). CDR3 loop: CTGGQGNDGYTF. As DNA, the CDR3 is TGTACCGGTGGACAGGGGAATGATGGCTACACCTTC.

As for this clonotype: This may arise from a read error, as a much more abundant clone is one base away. In nucleotides, the CDR3 is TGTGCCAGCAGTCTCGGACAGTCAACTAATGAAACACTGTTTTTT. Protein: CASSLGQSTNETLFF. J is TRBJ1-4 and V is TRBV28, with TRBD1 as a possible D gene (6 bases). Germline values: CDR1 MDHEN, CDR2 SYDVKM. This CDR3 has 15 amino acids.

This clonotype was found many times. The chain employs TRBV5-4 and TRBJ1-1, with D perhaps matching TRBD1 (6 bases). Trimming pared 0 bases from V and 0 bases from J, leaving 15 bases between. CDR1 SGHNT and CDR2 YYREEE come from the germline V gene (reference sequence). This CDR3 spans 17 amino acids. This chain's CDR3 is CASSLGGQRLLNTEAFF. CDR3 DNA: TGTGCCAGCAGCTTGGGTGGACAGCGATTATTGAACACTGAAGCTTTCTTT. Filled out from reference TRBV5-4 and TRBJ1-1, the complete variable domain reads ETGVTQSPTHLIKTRGQQVTLRCSSQSGHNTVSWYQQALGQGPQFIFQYYREEENGRGNFPPRFSGLQFPNYSSELNVNALELDDSALYLCASSLGGQRLLNTEAFFGQGTRLTVV.

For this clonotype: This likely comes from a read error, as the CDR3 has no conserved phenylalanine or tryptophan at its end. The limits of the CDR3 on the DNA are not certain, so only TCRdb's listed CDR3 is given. The chain's CDR3 is CASSLLPPTFTEPFI. The gene calls are TRBV28 and TRBJ1-1. Inclusive of both ends, the CDR3 amounts to 15 amino acids. CDR1 and CDR2 (germline): MDHEN, SYDVKM.

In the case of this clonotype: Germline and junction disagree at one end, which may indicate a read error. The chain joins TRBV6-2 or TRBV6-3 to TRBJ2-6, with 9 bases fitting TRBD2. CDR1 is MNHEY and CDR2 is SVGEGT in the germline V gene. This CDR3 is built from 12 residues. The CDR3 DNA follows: TGTGCCAGTGCGGGGGGGGGCAACGTCCTGACTTTC. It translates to CASAGGGNVLTF.

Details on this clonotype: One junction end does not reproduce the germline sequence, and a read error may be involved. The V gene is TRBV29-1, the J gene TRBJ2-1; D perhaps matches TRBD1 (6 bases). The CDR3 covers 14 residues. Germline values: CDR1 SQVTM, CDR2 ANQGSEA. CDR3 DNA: TGCAGCATTTTCGAACAGGGTGTCTACTATGAGCAGTTCTTC. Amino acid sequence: CSIFEQGVYYEQFF.

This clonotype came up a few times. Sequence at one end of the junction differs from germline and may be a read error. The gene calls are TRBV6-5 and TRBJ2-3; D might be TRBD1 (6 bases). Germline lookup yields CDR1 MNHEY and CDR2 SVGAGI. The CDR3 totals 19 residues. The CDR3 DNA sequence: TGTGCCAGCAGTTACACGGGTTCTAGCAGGGGCTCTAGCACATATACGCAGTATTTT. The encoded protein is CASSYTGSSRGSSTYTQYF.

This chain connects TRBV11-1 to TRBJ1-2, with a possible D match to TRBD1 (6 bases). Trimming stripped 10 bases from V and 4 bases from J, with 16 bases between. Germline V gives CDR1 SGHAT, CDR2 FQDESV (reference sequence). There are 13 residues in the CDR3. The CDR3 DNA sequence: TGTGCCAACAACTCCGACAGGTTCTATGGCTACACCTTC. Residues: CANNSDRFYGYTF.

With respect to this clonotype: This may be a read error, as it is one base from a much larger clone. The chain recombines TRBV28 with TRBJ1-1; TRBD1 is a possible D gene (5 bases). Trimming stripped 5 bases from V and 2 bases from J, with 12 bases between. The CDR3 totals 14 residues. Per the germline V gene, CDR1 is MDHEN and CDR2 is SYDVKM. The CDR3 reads CASSGTVGNTEAFF. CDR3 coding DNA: TGTGCCAGCAGTGGGACGGTTGGCAACACTGAAGCTTTCTTT.

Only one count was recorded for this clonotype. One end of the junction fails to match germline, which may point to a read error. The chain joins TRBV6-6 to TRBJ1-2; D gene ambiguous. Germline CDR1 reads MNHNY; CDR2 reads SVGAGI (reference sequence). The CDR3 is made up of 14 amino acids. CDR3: CASSYGTNSYGYSF. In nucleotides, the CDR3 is TGTGCCAGCAGTTACGGAACAAATTCCTATGGCTACTCTTTC.

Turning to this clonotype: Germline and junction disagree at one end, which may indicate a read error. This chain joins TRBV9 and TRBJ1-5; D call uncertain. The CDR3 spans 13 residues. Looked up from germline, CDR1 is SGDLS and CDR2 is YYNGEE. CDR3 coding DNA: TGTGCCAGCAGCGTAGTCCCGGACGAGCCCCAGCAATTT. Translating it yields CASSVVPDEPQQF.

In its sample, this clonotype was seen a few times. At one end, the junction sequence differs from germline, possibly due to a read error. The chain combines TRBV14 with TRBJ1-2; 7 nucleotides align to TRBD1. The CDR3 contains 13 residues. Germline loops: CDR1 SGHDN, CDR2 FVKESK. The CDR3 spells CASRGDSNHGYTF. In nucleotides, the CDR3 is TGTGCCAGCAGAGGGGACAGTAACCATGGCTACACCTTC.

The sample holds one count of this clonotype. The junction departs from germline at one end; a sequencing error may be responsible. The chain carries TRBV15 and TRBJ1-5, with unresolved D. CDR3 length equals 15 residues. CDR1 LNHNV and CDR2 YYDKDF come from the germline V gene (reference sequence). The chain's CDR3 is CASSRDMQSNQAHHF. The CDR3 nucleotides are TGTGCCTCCAGCAGAGATATGCAGAGCAATCAGGCCCATCATTTT.

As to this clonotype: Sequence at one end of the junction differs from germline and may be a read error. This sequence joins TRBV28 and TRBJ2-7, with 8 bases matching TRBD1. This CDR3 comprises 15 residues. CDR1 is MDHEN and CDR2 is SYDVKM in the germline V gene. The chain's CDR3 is CVSSLLGQGNYEQYF. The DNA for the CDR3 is TGCGTCAGCAGTCTACTCGGACAGGGCAACTACGAGCAGTACTTC.

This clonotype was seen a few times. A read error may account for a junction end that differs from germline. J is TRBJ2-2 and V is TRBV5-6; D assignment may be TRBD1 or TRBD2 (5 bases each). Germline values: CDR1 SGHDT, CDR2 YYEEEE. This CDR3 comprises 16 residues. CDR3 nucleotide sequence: TGTGCCAGCAGTGACCTTCGGGGCATAAGCACCGGGGAGCTCTTTTTT. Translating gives CASSDLRGISTGELFF.

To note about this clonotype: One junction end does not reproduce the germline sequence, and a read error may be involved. The CDR3 DNA is TGTACCAGCAGTCAGGGGCAGGCTAATTATGGCTACACCTTC. This gives the protein CTSSQGQANYGYTF. The chain couples TRBV6-6 to TRBJ1-2; D may be TRBD1 (6 bases). Germline V gives CDR1 MNHNY, CDR2 SVGAGI (reference sequence). CDR3 length: 14 amino acids.

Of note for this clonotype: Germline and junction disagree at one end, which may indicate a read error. As DNA, the CDR3 is TGCACCAGCAGCCAAGTTTCAGGGGTCTACAATGAGCGGTTCTTC. This gives the protein CTSSQVSGVYNERFF. V and J are TRBV4-1 and TRBJ2-1; a possible D gene is TRBD1 (6 bases). The CDR3 consists of 15 residues. CDR1 and CDR2 (germline): MGHRA, YSYEKL.

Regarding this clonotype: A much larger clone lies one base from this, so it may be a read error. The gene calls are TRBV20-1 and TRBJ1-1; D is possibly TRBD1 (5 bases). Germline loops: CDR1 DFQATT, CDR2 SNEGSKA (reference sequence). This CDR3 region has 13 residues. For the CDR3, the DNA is TGCAATGCTCCACGGGGCGCGGACACTGAAGCTTTCTTT. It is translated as CNAPRGADTEAFF.

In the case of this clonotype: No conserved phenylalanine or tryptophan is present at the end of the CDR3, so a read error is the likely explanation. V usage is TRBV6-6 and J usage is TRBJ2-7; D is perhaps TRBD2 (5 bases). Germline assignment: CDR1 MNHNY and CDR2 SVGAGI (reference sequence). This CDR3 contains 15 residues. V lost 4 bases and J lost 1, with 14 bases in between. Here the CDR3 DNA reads TGTGCCAGCAGTTCCCCTGGCAGGAGGTCCTACGAGCAGTACTTA. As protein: CASSSPGRRSYEQYL.

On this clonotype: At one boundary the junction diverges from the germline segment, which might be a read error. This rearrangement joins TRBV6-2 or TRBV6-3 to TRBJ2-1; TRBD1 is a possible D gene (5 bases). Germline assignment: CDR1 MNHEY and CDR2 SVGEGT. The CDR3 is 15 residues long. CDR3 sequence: CVRASTHHSYNEQLF. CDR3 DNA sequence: TGTGTCAGGGCCAGTACCCATCACTCCTACAATGAGCAGCTCTTC.

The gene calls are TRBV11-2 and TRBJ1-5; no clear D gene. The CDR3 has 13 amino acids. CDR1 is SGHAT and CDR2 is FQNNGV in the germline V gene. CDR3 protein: CACSYRSNQPQHF. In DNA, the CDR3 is TGTGCTTGCAGCTATCGTAGCAATCAGCCCCAGCATTTT.

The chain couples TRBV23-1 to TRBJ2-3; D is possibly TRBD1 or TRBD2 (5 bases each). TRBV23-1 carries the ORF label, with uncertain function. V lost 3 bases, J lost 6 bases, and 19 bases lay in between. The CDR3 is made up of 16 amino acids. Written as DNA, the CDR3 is TGCGCCAGCAGTCAGGGGGACGACATCGAACGGGATACGCAGTATTTT. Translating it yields CASSQGDDIERDTQYF.

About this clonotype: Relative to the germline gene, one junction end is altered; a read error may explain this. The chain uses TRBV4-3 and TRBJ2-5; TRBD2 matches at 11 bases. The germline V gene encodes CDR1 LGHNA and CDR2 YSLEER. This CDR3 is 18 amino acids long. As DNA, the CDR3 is TGCGCCAACAGCCAAGATGCCCTAGCGGGAGGTATGGGAGAGACCCAGTACTTC. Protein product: CANSQDALAGGMGETQYF.

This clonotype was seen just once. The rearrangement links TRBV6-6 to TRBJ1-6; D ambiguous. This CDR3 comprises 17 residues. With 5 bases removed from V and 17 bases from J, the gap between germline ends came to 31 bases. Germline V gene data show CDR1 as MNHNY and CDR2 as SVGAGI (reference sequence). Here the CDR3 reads CASSIDEESSYKSSIHF. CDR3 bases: TGTGCCAGCAGTATTGATGAAGAGAGCTCCTATAAATCATCCATCCACTTT.

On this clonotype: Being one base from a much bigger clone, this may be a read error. CDR3 residues: CASSLADISTDTQYF. The DNA of the CDR3 is TGCGCCAGCAGCTTGGCCGACATCAGCACAGATACGCAGTATTTT. V usage is TRBV5-1 and J usage is TRBJ2-3; no definite D call. Trimming removed 0 bases at V and 0 bases at J, with 8 bases between. The CDR3 is 15 amino acids. Germline V gives CDR1 SGHRS, CDR2 YFSETQ.

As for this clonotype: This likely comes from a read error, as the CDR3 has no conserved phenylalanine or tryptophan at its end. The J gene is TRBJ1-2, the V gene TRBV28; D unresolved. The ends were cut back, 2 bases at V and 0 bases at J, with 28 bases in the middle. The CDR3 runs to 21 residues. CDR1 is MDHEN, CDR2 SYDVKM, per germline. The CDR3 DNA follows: TGTGCCAGCAGTTTAACCGCCAGGCATTATTCTAACTATGTGACTAACTATGGCTACACCTCC. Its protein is CASSLTARHYSNYVTNYGYTS.

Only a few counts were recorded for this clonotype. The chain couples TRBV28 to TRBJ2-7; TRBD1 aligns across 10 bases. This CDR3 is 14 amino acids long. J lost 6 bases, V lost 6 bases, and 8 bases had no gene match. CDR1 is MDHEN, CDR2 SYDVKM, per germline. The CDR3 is CASREGTGVSEQYF. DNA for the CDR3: TGTGCCAGCAGAGAAGGGACAGGGGTCAGCGAGCAGTACTTC.

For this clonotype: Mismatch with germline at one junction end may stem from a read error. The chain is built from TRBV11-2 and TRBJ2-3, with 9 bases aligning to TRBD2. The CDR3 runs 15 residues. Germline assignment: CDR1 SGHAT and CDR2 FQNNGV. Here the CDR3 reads CTSSLDLGGGDTQYF. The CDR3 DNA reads TGTACCAGCAGTTTAGATCTCGGCGGGGGGGATACACAGTATTTT.